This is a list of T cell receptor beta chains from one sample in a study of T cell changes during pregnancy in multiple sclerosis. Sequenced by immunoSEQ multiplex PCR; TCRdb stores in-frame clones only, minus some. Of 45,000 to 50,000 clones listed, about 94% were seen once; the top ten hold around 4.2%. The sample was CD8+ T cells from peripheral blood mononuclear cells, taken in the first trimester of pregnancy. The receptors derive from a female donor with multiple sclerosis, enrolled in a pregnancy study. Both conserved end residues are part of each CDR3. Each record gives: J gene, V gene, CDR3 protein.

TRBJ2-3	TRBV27	CASSRLFERGVEDTQYF
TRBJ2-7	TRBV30	CAWSPGTSGYEQYF
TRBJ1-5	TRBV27	CASSPDRANQPQHF
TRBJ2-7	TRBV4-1	CASSWGAGVGYEQYF
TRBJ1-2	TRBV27	CASSLRGGWGYGYTF
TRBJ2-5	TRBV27	CASSLNPGKGETQYF
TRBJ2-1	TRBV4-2	CASSHASGGAANEQFF
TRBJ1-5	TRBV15	CATSRAGQNQPQHF
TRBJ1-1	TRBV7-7	CASSPGQGTEAFF
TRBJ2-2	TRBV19	CASEIGTGTGELFF
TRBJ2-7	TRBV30	CAWSVDRFTYEQYF
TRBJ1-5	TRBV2	CASSVERQGSVLGNQPQHF
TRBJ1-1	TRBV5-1	CASHWGEKAFF
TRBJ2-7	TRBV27	CASSLKPSGVHEQYF
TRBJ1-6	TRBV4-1	CASSQDASSYNSPLHF
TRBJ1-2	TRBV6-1	CASSEGGGHGYTF
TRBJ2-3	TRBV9	CASSPEGLTDTQYF
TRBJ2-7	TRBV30	CAWTPSGSGEQYF
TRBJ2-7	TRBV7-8	CASSSTPGQVLYEQYF
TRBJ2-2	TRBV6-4	CASSDRTGGDTGELFF
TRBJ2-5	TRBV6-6	CASSQNRGLGQETQYF
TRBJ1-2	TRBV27	CASSLTYDSGYGYTF
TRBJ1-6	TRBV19	CASSQDSPLYNSPLHF
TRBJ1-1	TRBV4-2	CASSQWPTEAFF
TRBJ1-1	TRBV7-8	CATSPTGRNTEAFF
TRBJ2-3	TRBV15	CATSSKQVTSTDTQYF
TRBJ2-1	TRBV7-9	CASSDRGNEQFF
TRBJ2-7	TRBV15	CATSSAGFYEQYF
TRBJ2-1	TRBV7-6	CASSFYRAAYNEQFF
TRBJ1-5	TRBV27	CASSLGGSNQPQHF
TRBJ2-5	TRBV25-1	CASSTQPGLAEETQYF
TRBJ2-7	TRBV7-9	CASSSTVAGVYEQYF
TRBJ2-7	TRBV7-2	CASSLESGLAGAYEQYF
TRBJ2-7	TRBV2	CASLIEDRSYEQYF
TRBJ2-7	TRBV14	CASSQDLGSYEQYF
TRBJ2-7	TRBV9	CASSPWPEANYEQYF
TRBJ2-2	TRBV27	CASSSSYGTGGSGELFF
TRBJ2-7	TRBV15	CATSSTLAGPTYEQYF
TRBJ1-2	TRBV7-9	CASSPGHENYGYTF
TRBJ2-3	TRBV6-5	CASSSGESADTQYF
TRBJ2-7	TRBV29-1	CSVEAEEPYEQYF
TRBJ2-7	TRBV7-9	CASSRTEDYEQYF
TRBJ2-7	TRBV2	CASSDRVPYEQYF
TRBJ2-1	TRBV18	CASSPANNEQFF
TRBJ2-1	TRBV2	CASWTGYNEQFF
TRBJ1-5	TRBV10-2	CASSEPPSDRSNQPQHF
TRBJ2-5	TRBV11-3	CASSLLVGAGRKETQYF
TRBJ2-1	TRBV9	CASSVGGAGEQFF
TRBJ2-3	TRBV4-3	CASSQERWGGDTQYF
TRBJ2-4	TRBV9	CASSVDGESGRNIQYF
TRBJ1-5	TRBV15	CATSRDWGTANQPQHF
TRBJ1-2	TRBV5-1	CASSLAGWQGYTF
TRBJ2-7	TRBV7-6	CASSPQSGSSYEQYF
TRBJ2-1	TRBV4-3	CASSQDGSSGGFDEQFF
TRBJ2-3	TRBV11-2	CASSWGTSGITDTQYF
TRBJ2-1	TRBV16	CASSQSSGPPPYNEQFF
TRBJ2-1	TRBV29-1	CSVEGTSGFSYNEQFF
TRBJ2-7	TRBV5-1	CASRIGWGHEQYF
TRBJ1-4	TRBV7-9	CASSLGKTGVNEKLFF